Listed below are T cell receptor beta chains from one sample, sequenced in a study of T cell changes during pregnancy in multiple sclerosis. Generated by immunoSEQ multiplex PCR, the TCRdb table keeps only in-frame clones and is missing some. The sample lists approximately 21,000 clones, roughly 90% occurring once. This specimen consisted of CD8+ T cells from peripheral blood mononuclear cells, obtained in the third trimester of pregnancy. The receptors come from a female donor in good health, enrolled as a control in a pregnancy study. The CDR3 runs from the conserved cysteine through the conserved F or W. Each record gives: clone size, D gene, V gene, J gene, CDR3 DNA, CDR3 protein. A D gene is named only where the DNA matches it firmly. Where a row states a size, it is once, few, many or the class of an expanded clone; other rows omit it.

>.|.|TRBV7-9|TRBJ2-1
TGTGCCAGCAGCCACACACGGGAGAGGACCTACAATGAGCAGTTCTTC
CASSHTRERTYNEQFF
>.|TRBD1|TRBV27|TRBJ1-5
TGTGCCAGCAGTTTATCTCAGGGGGGCGGGGATCAGCCCCAGCATTTT
CASSLSQGGGDQPQHF
>few|TRBD2|TRBV13|TRBJ2-7
TGTGCCAGCCTTCAACTAGCGGGGGGCCCTCCGCTTAACCTCTACGAGCAGTACTTC
CASLQLAGGPPLNLYEQYF
>.|.|TRBV30|TRBJ1-5
TGTGCCTGGTCTCGGTATACGGGCCCGAGGGAGCCCCAGCATTTT
CAWSRYTGPREPQHF
>few|TRBD2|TRBV19|TRBJ2-1
TGTGCCAGTAGTATATCGGCGGGGGGCCCCCATGAGCAGTTCTTC
CASSISAGGPHEQFF
>.|.|TRBV30|TRBJ1-5
TGTGCCTGGAGTGTAGGGGACAATAGCAATCAGCCCCAGCATTTT
CAWSVGDNSNQPQHF
>.|TRBD1|TRBV20-1|TRBJ2-7
TGCAGTGCTAGAGAGGACAGGGAGCAGTACTTC
CSAREDREQYF
>once|.|TRBV7-2|TRBJ1-2
TGTGCCAGCAGCTTAGAGTCCGGGGTGGCGGGCTACACCTTC
CASSLESGVAGYTF
>many|.|TRBV6-1|TRBJ1-5
TGTGCCAGCAATGACGGAGGCGGCAATCAGCCCCAGCATTTT
CASNDGGGNQPQHF
>.|TRBD2|TRBV6-5|TRBJ2-2
TGTGCCAGCAACGAAACTAGCGGGAGCACCGGGGAGCTGTTTTTT
CASNETSGSTGELFF
>.|TRBD2|TRBV11-3|TRBJ2-3
TGTGCCAGCAGCTCCGGGGGGGCCGTCACAGATACGCAGTATTTT
CASSSGGAVTDTQYF
>.|TRBD1|TRBV11-3|TRBJ2-3
TGTGCCAGCAGCTCGCGGACAGGGGAGGGGCAGGATACGCAGTATTTT
CASSSRTGEGQDTQYF
>.|TRBD1|TRBV5-6|TRBJ1-4
TGTGCCAGCAGCTTTGGACAGGGTCGGGAAAAACTGTTTTTT
CASSFGQGREKLFF
>once|.|TRBV7-6|TRBJ2-7
TGTGCCAGCAGCATCCTGGGGGGTAACGAGCAGTACTTC
CASSILGGNEQYF
>few|.|TRBV6-4|TRBJ2-2
TGTGCCAGCAGTGGGACTAACACCGGGGAGCTGTTTTTT
CASSGTNTGELFF
>.|TRBD2|TRBV30|TRBJ2-1
TGTGCCTGGACCGGGACTAGCGGGGTCAATGAGCAGTTCTTC
CAWTGTSGVNEQFF
>.|TRBD1|TRBV19|TRBJ1-2
TGTGCCAGTAGTCAGACAGGGCCGAGGGGCTACACCTTC
CASSQTGPRGYTF
>.|.|TRBV9|TRBJ2-7
TGTGCCAGCAGCGTAGGCTCTGGACTGGACTACGAGCAGTACTTC
CASSVGSGLDYEQYF